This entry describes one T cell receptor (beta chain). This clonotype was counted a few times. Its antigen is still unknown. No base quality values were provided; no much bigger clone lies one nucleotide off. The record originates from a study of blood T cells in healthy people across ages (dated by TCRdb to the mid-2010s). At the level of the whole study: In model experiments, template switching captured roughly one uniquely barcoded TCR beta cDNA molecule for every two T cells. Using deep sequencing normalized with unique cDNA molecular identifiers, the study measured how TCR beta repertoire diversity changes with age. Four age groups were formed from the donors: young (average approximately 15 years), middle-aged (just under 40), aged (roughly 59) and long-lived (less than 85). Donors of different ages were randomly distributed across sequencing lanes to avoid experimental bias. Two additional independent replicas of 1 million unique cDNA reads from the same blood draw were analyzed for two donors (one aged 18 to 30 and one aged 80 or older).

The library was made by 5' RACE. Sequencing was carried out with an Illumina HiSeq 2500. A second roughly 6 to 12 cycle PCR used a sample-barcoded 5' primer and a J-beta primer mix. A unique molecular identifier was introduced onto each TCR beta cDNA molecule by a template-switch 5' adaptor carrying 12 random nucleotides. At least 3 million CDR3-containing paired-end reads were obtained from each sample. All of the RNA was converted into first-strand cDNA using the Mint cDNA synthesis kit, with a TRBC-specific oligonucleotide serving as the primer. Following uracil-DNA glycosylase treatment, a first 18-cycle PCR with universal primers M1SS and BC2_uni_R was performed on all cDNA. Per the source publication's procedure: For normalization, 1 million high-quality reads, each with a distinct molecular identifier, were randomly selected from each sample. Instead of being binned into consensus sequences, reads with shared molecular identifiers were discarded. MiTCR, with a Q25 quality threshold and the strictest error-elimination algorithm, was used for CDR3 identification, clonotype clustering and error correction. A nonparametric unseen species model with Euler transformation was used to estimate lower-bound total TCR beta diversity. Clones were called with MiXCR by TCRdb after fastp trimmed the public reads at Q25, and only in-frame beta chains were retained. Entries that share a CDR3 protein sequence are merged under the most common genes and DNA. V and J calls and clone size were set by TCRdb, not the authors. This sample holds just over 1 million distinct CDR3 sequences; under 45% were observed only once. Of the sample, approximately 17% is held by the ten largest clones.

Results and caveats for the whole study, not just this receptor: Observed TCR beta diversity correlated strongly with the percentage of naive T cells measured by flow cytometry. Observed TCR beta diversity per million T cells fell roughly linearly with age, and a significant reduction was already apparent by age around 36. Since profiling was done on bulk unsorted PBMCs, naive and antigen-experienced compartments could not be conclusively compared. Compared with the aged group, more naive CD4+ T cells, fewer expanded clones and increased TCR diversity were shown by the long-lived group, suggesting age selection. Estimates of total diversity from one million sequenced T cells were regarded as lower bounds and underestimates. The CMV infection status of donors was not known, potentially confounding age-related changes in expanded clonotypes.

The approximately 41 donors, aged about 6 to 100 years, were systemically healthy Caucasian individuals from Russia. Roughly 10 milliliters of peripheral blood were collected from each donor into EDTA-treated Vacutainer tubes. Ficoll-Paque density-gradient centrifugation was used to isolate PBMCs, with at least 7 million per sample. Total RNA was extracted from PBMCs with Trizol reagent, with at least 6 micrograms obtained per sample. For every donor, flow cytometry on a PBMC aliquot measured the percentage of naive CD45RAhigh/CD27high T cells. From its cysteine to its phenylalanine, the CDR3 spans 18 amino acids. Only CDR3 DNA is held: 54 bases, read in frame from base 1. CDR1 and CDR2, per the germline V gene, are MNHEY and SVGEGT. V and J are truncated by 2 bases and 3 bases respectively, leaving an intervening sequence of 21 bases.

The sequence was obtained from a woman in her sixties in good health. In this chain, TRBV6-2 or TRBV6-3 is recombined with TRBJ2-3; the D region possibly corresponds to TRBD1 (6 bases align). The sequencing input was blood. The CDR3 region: CASSYNQVMGDITDTQYF. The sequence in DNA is TGTGCCAGCAGTTACAACCAGGTTATGGGGGACATTACAGATACGCAGTATTTT.